The entry below gives a single TCR beta chain sequence along with its context. Its antigen is currently unknown. The template was RNA from unsorted bulk tissue. Chemotherapy-naive patients with new lung cancer underwent thoracic surgery in China, August–late 2014. The CDR3 has 13 residues. V was cut by 2 bases and J by 6 bases, with 10 bases left in between. Germline CDR1 reads SGHDT; CDR2 reads YYEEEE. Three rounds of nested PCR, following a modified ARM-PCR protocol, produced the TCRbeta library. Each CDR3 protein gets one entry after TCRdb re-called the multiplex PCR reads with MiXCR. This sample has approximately 140,000 distinct CDR3 sequences, with approximately 66% found just once. The record originates from a study of tumor and adjacent non-tumor tissue in lung cancer. General study results and limits: Compared with tumor, normal lung showed significantly lower TCR diversity.

Sequencing used lung tumor tissue. The sequence was collected from a man aged 55 to 69 with small cell lung cancer. The rearrangement uses TRBV5-6 and TRBJ2-3, with D possibly called TRBD1 or TRBD2 (7 bases each). The DNA for the CDR3 is TGTGCCAGCAGCTTCCAGGGGGGGGATACGCAGTATTTT. Encoded protein: CASSFQGGDTQYF.